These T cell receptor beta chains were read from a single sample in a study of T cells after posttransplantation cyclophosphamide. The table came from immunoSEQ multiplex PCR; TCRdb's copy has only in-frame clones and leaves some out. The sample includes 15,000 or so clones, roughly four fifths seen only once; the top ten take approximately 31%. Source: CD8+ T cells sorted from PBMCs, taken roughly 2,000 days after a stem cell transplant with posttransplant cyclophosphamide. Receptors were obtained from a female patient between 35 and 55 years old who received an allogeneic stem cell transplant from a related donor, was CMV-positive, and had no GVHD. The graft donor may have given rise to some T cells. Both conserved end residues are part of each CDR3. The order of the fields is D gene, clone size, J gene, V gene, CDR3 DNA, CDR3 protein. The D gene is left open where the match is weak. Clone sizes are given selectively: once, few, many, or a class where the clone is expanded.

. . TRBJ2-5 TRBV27 TGTGCCAGCCAAAAAGGCAGGGCAGGAGAGACCCAGTACTTC CASQKGRAGETQYF
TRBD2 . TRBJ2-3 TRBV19 TGTGCCAGTAGTGAGGGACTAGGCTCTAGCACAGATACGCAGTATTTT CASSEGLGSSTDTQYF
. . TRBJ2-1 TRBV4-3 TGCGCCAGCAGCCAAGACGGGGTTGGAGTCAATGAGCAGTTCTTC CASSQDGVGVNEQFF
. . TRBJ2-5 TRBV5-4 TGTGCCAGCAGCCCTCATCCTAGCGAAGAGACCCAGTACTTC CASSPHPSEETQYF
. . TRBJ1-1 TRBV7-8 TGTGCCAGCAGCCCCTCGGTACGGAACACTGAAGCTTTCTTT CASSPSVRNTEAFF
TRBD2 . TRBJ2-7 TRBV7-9 TGTGCCAGCAGCCAGACTAGCGGGGCCTTCTCCTACGAGCAGTACTTC CASSQTSGAFSYEQYF
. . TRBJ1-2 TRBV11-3 TGTGCCAGCAGCCCGGGAGCAGGCCAGCCTAGTAACTATGGCTACACCTTC CASSPGAGQPSNYGYTF
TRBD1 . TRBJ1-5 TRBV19 TGTGCCAGTAGTACGGGACAGGGATACCAGCCCCAGCATTTT CASSTGQGYQPQHF
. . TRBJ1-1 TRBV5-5 TGTGCCAGCAGCCGCGGGGGGGGCTACACTGAAGCTTTCTTT CASSRGGGYTEAFF
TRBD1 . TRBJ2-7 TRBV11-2 TGTGCCAGCAGCCCCCGATCGACAGGGAATAACGAGCAGTACTTC CASSPRSTGNNEQYF
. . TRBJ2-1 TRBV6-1 TGTGCCAGCAGTGAAGAAGTCGGAGGACATGAGCAGTTCTTC CASSEEVGGHEQFF
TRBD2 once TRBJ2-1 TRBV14 TGCCAAATAAAGGGGTCGCCACGCGGGGGAACAAAATTTGATGAGCAGTTCTTC CQIKGSPRGGTKFDEQFF
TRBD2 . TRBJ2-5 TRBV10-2 TGCGCCAGCAGTGAGTTAGTGACTAGCGGACAAGAGACCCAGTACTTC CASSELVTSGQETQYF
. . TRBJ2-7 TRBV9 TGTGCCAGCAGCGTAGGGGGGGTGGACTACGAGCAGTACTTC CASSVGGVDYEQYF
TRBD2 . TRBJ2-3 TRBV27 TGTGCCAGCAGTCAGCTAGGCGGGGGTGGCACAGATACGCAGTATTTT CASSQLGGGGTDTQYF
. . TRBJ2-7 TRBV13 TGTGCCAGCAGCATGAGCTCCTACGAGCAGTACTTC CASSMSSYEQYF
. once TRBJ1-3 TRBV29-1 TGCAGCGTTGGAGAGGAGGTTGGAAACACCATATATTTT CSVGEEVGNTIYF
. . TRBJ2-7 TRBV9 TGTGCCAGCAGCGTAGAAGGGGGGACTACCTACGAGCAGTACTTC CASSVEGGTTYEQYF
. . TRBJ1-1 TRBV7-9 TGTGCCAGCAGCTTAGAAGGACAGTCTGAAGCTTTCTTT CASSLEGQSEAFF
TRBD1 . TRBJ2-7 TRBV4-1 TGCGCCAGCAGCCAGCCGGGACAGGAGGACGAGCAGTACTTC CASSQPGQEDEQYF
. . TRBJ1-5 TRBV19 TGTGCCAGTAGTATGTGGGGCGACAATCAGCCCCAGCATTTT CASSMWGDNQPQHF
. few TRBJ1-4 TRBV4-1 TGCGCCAGCAGCCAAGAATTGGGGCCCAATGAAAAACTGTTTTTT CASSQELGPNEKLFF
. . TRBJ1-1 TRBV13 TGTGCCAGCAGCTACAGAGGGACTTTAACACACACTGAAGCTTTCTTT CASSYRGTLTHTEAFF
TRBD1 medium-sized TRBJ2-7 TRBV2 TGTGCCAGCAGCGCGACAGGGAGTAGTTACGAGCAGTACTTC CASSATGSSYEQYF
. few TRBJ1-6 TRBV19 TGTGCCAGTAGTCCCCAGGGAGGAGGTTCACCCCTCCACTTT CASSPQGGGSPLHF
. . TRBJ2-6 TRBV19 TGTGCCAGTAATTATGTGTCTGGGGCCAACGTCCTGACTTTC CASNYVSGANVLTF
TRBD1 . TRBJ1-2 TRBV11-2 TGTGCCAGCAGCTTAGGAGGGACAGGGGGAGGCTACACCTTC CASSLGGTGGGYTF
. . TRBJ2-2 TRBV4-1 TGCGCCAGCAGCCAAGTAGGGGTTAACACCGGGGAGCTGTTTTTT CASSQVGVNTGELFF
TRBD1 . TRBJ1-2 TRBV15 TGTGCCACCAGCAGAGATGGGACAGGGATGCATGGCTACACCTTC CATSRDGTGMHGYTF
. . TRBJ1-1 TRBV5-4 TGTGCCAGCAGCCTTTTCGACACTGAAGCTTTCTTT CASSLFDTEAFF
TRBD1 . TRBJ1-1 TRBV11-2 TGTGCCAGCAACAGGGGGGAGGGCGGGTACACTGAAGCTTTCTTT CASNRGEGGYTEAFF
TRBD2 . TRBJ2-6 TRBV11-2 TGTGCCAGCAGCCACTGGGGGGGTGGGGCCAACGTCCTGACTTTC CASSHWGGGANVLTF
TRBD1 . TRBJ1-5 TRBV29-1 TGCAGCGTTGAGCGGGACAGGGCCCCTAGCAATCAGCCCCAGCATTTT CSVERDRAPSNQPQHF
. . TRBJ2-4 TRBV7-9 TGTGCCAGCAGCTCGGGGTCAGGCAAAAACATTCAGTACTTC CASSSGSGKNIQYF
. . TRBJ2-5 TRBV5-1 TGCGCCAGCAGCTTGGTCCCGGAGGGGACCCAGTACTTC CASSLVPEGTQYF
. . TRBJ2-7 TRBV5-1 TGCGCCAGCAGCTTGGACCCGGGGAGCTCCTACGAGCAGTACTTC CASSLDPGSSYEQYF
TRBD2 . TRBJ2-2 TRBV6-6 TGTGCCAGCAGTTCTTTAGCGGGGGGACACACCGGGGAGCTGTTTTTT CASSSLAGGHTGELFF
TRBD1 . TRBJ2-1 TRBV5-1 TGCGCCAGCACCGGGACAGATTACAATGAGCAGTTCTTC CASTGTDYNEQFF
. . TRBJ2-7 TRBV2 TGTGCCAGCAGGCAGGATATCGAGCAGTACTTC CASRQDIEQYF
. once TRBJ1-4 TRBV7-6 TGTGCCAGCAGCTTCGGCGGACAGCTTAATGAAAAACTGTTTTTT CASSFGGQLNEKLFF
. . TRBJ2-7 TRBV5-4 TGTGCCAGCAGCTTGGAGAGGGGGGGCAGGTACGAGCAGTACTTC CASSLERGGRYEQYF
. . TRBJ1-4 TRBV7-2 TGTGCCAGCAGCTCCTTCAACAGGGACGTCAATGAAAAACTGTTTTTT CASSSFNRDVNEKLFF
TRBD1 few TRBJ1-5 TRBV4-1 TGCGCCAGCAGCCCCCGGGACAGCTACAATCAGCCCCAGCATTTT CASSPRDSYNQPQHF
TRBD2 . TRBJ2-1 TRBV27 TGTGCCAGCACCCGAGAGCGCGGGGGTTACAATGAGCAGTTCTTC CASTRERGGYNEQFF
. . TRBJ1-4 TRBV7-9 TGTGCCAGCAGCCAACGTGGGGGAGGGACTAATGAAAAACTGTTTTTT CASSQRGGGTNEKLFF
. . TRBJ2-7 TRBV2 TGTGCCAGCAGTGCCCCGGGTACGTCCTACGAGCAGTACTTC CASSAPGTSYEQYF
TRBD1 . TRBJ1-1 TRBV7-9 TGTGCCAGCAGCTTAGGACAGGGATTCAACACTGAAGCTTTCTTT CASSLGQGFNTEAFF
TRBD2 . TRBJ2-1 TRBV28 TGTGCCAGCAGTTCTAGCGGGGGGGGGTCCTCCTACAATGAGCAGTTCTTC CASSSSGGGSSYNEQFF
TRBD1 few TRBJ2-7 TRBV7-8 TGTGCCAGCAGCTTAGGGGGACAGCTGCGCGAGCAGTACTTC CASSLGGQLREQYF
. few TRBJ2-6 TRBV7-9 TGTGCCAGCAGCTTAGTACAGGGTAGGGCCAACGTCCTGACTTTC CASSLVQGRANVLTF
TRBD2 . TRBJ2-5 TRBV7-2 TGTGCCAGCAGATCCGGGACTAGCGGGCTTGAGACCCAGTACTTC CASRSGTSGLETQYF
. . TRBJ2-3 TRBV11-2 TGTGCCAGCAGCTTGAGTCACCTCCCAGATACGCAGTATTTT CASSLSHLPDTQYF